This T cell receptor (beta chain) is drawn from a study of shared clonotypes between healthy human individuals. Background on the study: Per-donor plates numbered three CD4 naive, three CD4 memory, two CD8 naive and one CD8 memory. Study outcomes and limitations: Compared with clonotypes that all four donors shared, non-shared clonotypes had lower generation probabilities.

TCRdb keeps only in-frame clones here, not all; method: immunoSEQ multiplex PCR. This sample yields about 2 million clones, of which 85% to 95% are seen a single time; roughly 0.13% belongs to the top ten. The length of the CDR3 is 14 residues. Germline V gene data show CDR1 as SGHDT and CDR2 as YYEEEE. V shed 4 bases and J shed 9 bases, with 14 bases lying between them. All the donors were Caucasian adults who lived in Nashville, Tennessee. Into CD45RA+ naive and CD45RA-negative memory subsets, the CD4+ cells were split. Points on this clone: Its target is unknown.

Sequenced input: naive CD4+ T cells sorted from blood. Subset defined: CD45RA+ positively selected. The chain is built from TRBV5-6 and TRBJ1-6; D remains unclear. The source of this sequence is a man aged 18 to 29 in good health. In DNA form, the CDR3 reads TGTGCCAGCAGCCCCACGGCTGAAAGTTCACCCCTCCACTTT. This gives the protein CASSPTAESSPLHF.